This TCR beta chain was identified in a study of read filtering for tumor transcriptome and immune sequencing (dated by TCRdb to 2020 to 2022). About the study as a whole: The cohort was composed of 17 to 20 male and roughly 13 female patients, with a mean age of about 68 years and an age range of roughly 40 to 85. By revised international staging, eight or nine patients were R-ISS I, under 20 were R-ISS II and more than five were R-ISS III. Whole-transcriptome libraries were prepared with the TruSeq RNA Access Library Prep Kit after DNase treatment. As a main aim, a read-filtering strategy for immune repertoire data was addressed, with the specific question being whether clonotypes supported by a single read should be removed. Per sample, about 3.5 to 10.27 million TCR-region mapped reads were obtained with IR-seq, compared with only about 80 to 1,300 with RNA-seq. TCR repertoires obtained by targeted immune repertoire sequencing and by bulk whole-transcriptome sequencing performed on the same bone marrow samples were compared. Paper-wide results and their limitations: Rather than purified T cells, the sorted CD138-negative fraction was a mixed bone marrow immune population. Single-read clonotypes made up roughly 81% of clonotypes but about 3.3% of total reads in IR-seq, and roughly 75% of clonotypes and roughly 45% of reads in RNA-seq. Removing single-read clonotypes increased the correlation between IR-seq and RNA-seq shared clonotype proportions. Compared with RNA-seq, IR-seq captured clonotypes at much greater depth and more reliably, and a smaller IR-seq throughput was enough to identify most of the shared clonotypes.

Each patient had bone marrow sampled at the time of active disease. Bone marrow mononuclear cells were isolated by Ficoll-Hypaque density gradient centrifugation. Myeloma plasma cells were removed and CD138-negative cells were obtained by negative selection following labeling with CD138 magnetic microbeads on a MACS separator. The purity of the isolated cells was checked by flow cytometry with CD138 antibodies on an Attune NxT. TRIzol reagent was used to extract total RNA, which was then quantified with a NanoDrop spectrophotometer. For each patient, paired RNA-seq and IR-seq were run on the CD138-negative bone marrow sample from that patient. Inclusive of the bounding cysteine and phenylalanine, the CDR3 is 15 residues long. Only the CDR3 DNA stays, 45 bases, in frame from base 1. CDR1 and CDR2 were assigned from the germline V gene (reference sequence) as DFQATT and SNEGSKA. V is reduced by 3 bases and J by 0 bases, leaving a spacing of 14 bases between them.

The table lists this clonotype with many counts. The specificity of this receptor is unknown. The sample holds no much larger clone one base away, and base qualities are not on file. The Immunoverse kit was used to build TCR libraries from around 420 ng RNA, with molecular barcoded adaptors covering alpha/delta and beta/gamma chains. TCR library preparation was performed with the same RNA that was used for transcriptome sequencing. TCR libraries were sequenced on an Illumina HiSeq 4000 with 2 x 150 cycles. Under the source paper's analysis protocol: Using MiXCR, which included quality filtering and error correction, TCR reads were aligned to human V, D, J and C references and then assembled into CDR3 clonotypes. Clonotype counts and gene usage diversity were analyzed with the tcR package in R. Raw mapping reads were checked after the RNA-seq reads had been mapped by STAR aligner version 2.5.3a onto the human GRCh37 genome. IR-seq fastq files were randomly downsampled with Seqtk 1.3 to test the effect of sequencing depth on detected clonotypes. Using fastp at Q25 and MiXCR, TCRdb reprocessed the public reads and kept productive beta chains. Rows with a matching CDR3 protein are joined into one entry that keeps the most common DNA and genes. V and J calls and clone size were set by TCRdb, not the authors. In this sample the table shows 49,000 or so distinct CDR3 sequences, about an eighth of which occur a single time. The ten largest clones capture 13% to 15% of the sample.

The V and J genes are TRBV20-1 and TRBJ1-2, with a tentative D gene TRBD1 over 6 matching bases. The sequenced sample consisted of a population of CD138-negative cells sorted from bone marrow. The cell subset or site tag for this specimen amounts to: bone marrow mononuclear cells depleted of CD138+ plasma/myeloma cells by negative magnetic selection. This sequence originates from a donor aged 40 or over with multiple myeloma. The encoded CDR3 is CSARDRLTANYGYTF. The nucleotides are TGCAGTGCTAGGGACAGACTAACCGCTAACTATGGCTACACCTTC.